This TCR beta chain was documented in a study of vaccination and CD4 T cells after COVID-19. V was trimmed by 6 bases and J by 0 bases, leaving 11 bases between them. The CDR3 runs 14 residues. Noted treatment: roughly 11-day PBMC culture with coronavirus spike peptide pools or control peptides (ViraFEST assay). Worth noting for this clonotype: Its antigen is unknown.

The Oncomine TCR Beta short-read assay generated sequence data from the DNA of cultured CD4+ T cells. From the PCR reads, TCRdb called clonotypes with MiXCR, one entry per CDR3 protein. The sample holds some 22,000 distinct CDR3 sequences, around 54% seen once. This sequence joins TRBV12-3 or TRBV12-4 and TRBJ1-1; D is uncertain. This receptor was obtained from a human donor who had recovered from COVID-19. The sample consisted of CD4+ T cells from blood, cultured in vitro. Written as DNA, the CDR3 is TGTGCCAGCAGCCTTGGGGATGTGAACACTGAAGCTTTCTTT. Its protein is CASSLGDVNTEAFF.